This is a list of T cell receptor beta chains from one sample in a study of STAT5B mutations in CD4+ large granular lymphocyte leukemia. Sequenced by immunoSEQ multiplex PCR; TCRdb stores in-frame clones only, minus some. Here the sample spans about 40,000 clones, approximately 84% being singletons. The sequenced sample consisted of CD4+ T cells from blood buffy coats. These receptors all come from a human donor in good health. The CDR3 runs from the conserved cysteine through the conserved F or W. A D gene is named only where the DNA matches it firmly. The size entry is marked missing in some rows and otherwise reads once, few, many or a size class.

V gene	clone size	J gene	D gene	CDR3 protein	CDR3 DNA
TRBV21-1	-	TRBJ1-5	-	CASSARQNNQPQHF	TGTGCCAGCAGCGCCCGGCAAAACAATCAGCCCCAGCATTTT
TRBV7-2	-	TRBJ1-2	TRBD1	CASSSGQAVFYGYTF	TGTGCCAGCAGCTCAGGACAGGCAGTGTTCTATGGCTACACCTTC
TRBV7-9	-	TRBJ1-1	-	CASSFDNSNTEAFF	TGTGCCAGCAGCTTCGACAATTCGAACACTGAAGCTTTCTTT
TRBV19	once	TRBJ1-1	-	CASNQQSMNTEAFF	TGTGCCAGTAACCAACAGAGCATGAACACTGAAGCTTTCTTT
TRBV30	-	TRBJ2-7	-	CARSGDGYEQYF	TGTGCCCGGTCAGGGGATGGCTACGAGCAGTACTTC
TRBV25-1	-	TRBJ1-1	-	CASSESGGRYTEAFF	TGTGCCAGCAGTGAATCGGGGGGGAGATACACTGAAGCTTTCTTT
TRBV6-6	-	TRBJ2-3	TRBD1	CASSTGQGLTDTQYF	TGTGCCAGCAGTACGGGACAGGGTTTGACAGATACGCAGTATTTT
TRBV19	-	TRBJ1-2	-	CASSNPVSGTDFYGYTF	TGTGCCAGTAGTAATCCGGTATCCGGGACGGACTTCTATGGCTACACCTTC
TRBV19	-	TRBJ2-3	-	CASKGRRTVSTDTQYF	TGTGCCAGTAAGGGGCGCCGGACGGTTAGCACAGATACGCAGTATTTT
TRBV7-7	-	TRBJ2-1	TRBD1	CASSPDRVNEQFF	TGTGCCAGCAGCCCCGACAGGGTGAATGAGCAGTTCTTC